This TCR beta chain was sequenced during a study of Graves' ophthalmopathy and Graves' hyperthyroidism. In this sample, this clonotype turned up many times. Antigen unknown. Study outcomes and limitations: In blood, most expanded thyroid clonotypes above 0.001 frequency were also detected.

Amplified TCR beta CDR3 regions were obtained using RNA transcripts as template. First-round RT-PCR employed HTBI primers, with a second-round multiplex PCR after it. Each CDR3 protein gets one entry after TCRdb re-called the multiplex PCR reads with MiXCR. The sample has under 350,000 distinct CDR3 sequences, 15% to 20% seen once. Germline assignment: CDR1 SQVTM and CDR2 ANQGSEA. Trimming at V came to 0 bases and at J to 0 bases, leaving 5 bases not matched to a gene. This CDR3 spans 15 amino acids. PBMCs were isolated from an approximately 10 ml sample of fresh peripheral blood. Sequences were obtained from peripheral blood. The chain employs TRBV29-1 and TRBJ2-7; 7 bases are a match to TRBD2. The receptor's source is an adult man with Graves' ophthalmopathy. CDR3 loop: CSVEDLAESSYEQYF. CDR3 DNA: TGCAGCGTTGAAGATCTAGCGGAAAGCTCCTACGAGCAGTACTTC.